A selection of T cell receptor beta chains follows, all from one sample in a study of blood T cell repertoires in COVID-19. The data were produced by immunoSEQ multiplex PCR, yet TCRdb's version contains in-frame clones alone and is incomplete. There are around 140,000 clones in the sample; 87% occur only once, and nearly 0.95% lies in the top ten. The specimen was peripheral blood. Receptors originate from a woman aged 50 to 60 with acute or convalescent COVID-19. The CDR3 runs from the conserved cysteine through the conserved F or W. A D gene is named only where the DNA matches it firmly. Only part of the rows carry a size: once, few, many, or a class if the clone is expanded.

length,D,J,V,size,DNA,CDR3
13,-,TRBJ1-5,TRBV6-5,-,TGTGCCAGCAGTTACAGAGGAAATCAGCCCCAGCATTTT,CASSYRGNQPQHF
16,-,TRBJ2-3,TRBV5-1,-,TGCGCCAGCAGCTTGGCCGGTAGCAGCAACACAGATACGCAGTATTTT,CASSLAGSSNTDTQYF
15,-,TRBJ2-2,TRBV30,few,TGTGCCTGGAGTCCCTCCCTACCCAACACCGGGGAGCTGTTTTTT,CAWSPSLPNTGELFF
13,TRBD1,TRBJ1-2,TRBV30,-,TGTGCCTGGAGTAGGGAGACAGGGCCCGACTACACCTTC,CAWSRETGPDYTF
14,-,TRBJ2-3,TRBV27,few,TGTGCCAGCAGTTTAGGGGCTAGCACAGATACGCAGTATTTT,CASSLGASTDTQYF
16,-,TRBJ1-2,TRBV30,-,TGTGCCTGGCGGGGGACTCCTGTGGGCCTCAACTATGGCTACACCTTC,CAWRGTPVGLNYGYTF
17,-,TRBJ1-4,TRBV11-2,once,TGTGCCAGCAGCTTAGAGTTTCAGGGGACGATTGGGGAAAAACTGTTTTTT,CASSLEFQGTIGEKLFF
12,-,TRBJ2-1,TRBV12-3/TRBV12-4,-,TGTGCCAGCTCCCCTTTCTACAATGAGCAGTTCTTC,CASSPFYNEQFF
12,-,TRBJ1-1,TRBV7-3,-,TGTGCCAGCAGCTTCACCAGGGATGCCGCTTTCTTT,CASSFTRDAAFF
13,-,TRBJ1-1,TRBV7-2,-,TGTGCCTCTACCCTTTACAGGGACACTGAAGCTTTCTTT,CASTLYRDTEAFF
16,-,TRBJ1-5,TRBV7-8,few,TGTGCCAGCAGCTTAGGACAGTCGTATAGCAATCAGCCCCAGCATTTT,CASSLGQSYSNQPQHF
16,-,TRBJ1-5,TRBV6-1,-,TGTGCCAGCAGTGAACGGAGTTTGGGGGGGTATCAGCCCCAGCATTTT,CASSERSLGGYQPQHF
15,TRBD1,TRBJ2-5,TRBV6-1,-,TGTGCCAGCAGTGAATTGGGACAGGGGGTAGAGACCCAGTACTTC,CASSELGQGVETQYF
15,TRBD1,TRBJ2-3,TRBV24-1,-,TGTGCCACCAGTGATACGGGACAGGGATCAGATACGCAGTATTTT,CATSDTGQGSDTQYF
18,TRBD1,TRBJ2-7,TRBV7-2,-,TGTGCCAGCAGCTTAGCGCGTAGTGGGACAGGGGATCTTTACGAGCAGTACTTC,CASSLARSGTGDLYEQYF
14,-,TRBJ2-1,TRBV12-1,-,TGTGCCAGCAGCCCAGCGGGGGCCATCAATGAGCAGTTCTTC,CASSPAGAINEQFF
14,-,TRBJ2-7,TRBV6-2/TRBV6-3,-,TGTGCCAGCAGTTACTCCCTACGTAGATACGAGCAGTACTTC,CASSYSLRRYEQYF
15,TRBD2,TRBJ2-2,TRBV9,-,TGTGCCAGCAGCGTCGCGGGGGGGCAAATCGGGGAGCTGTTTTTT,CASSVAGGQIGELFF
15,-,TRBJ2-7,TRBV28,-,TGTGCCAGCAGCCCCCGGAGGGGTGGAACCTACGAGCAGTACTTC,CASSPRRGGTYEQYF
14,TRBD1,TRBJ2-7,TRBV30,-,TGTGCCTGTCAAGGGACAGGGTCGCGCTACGAGCAGTACTTC,CACQGTGSRYEQYF
13,-,TRBJ1-5,TRBV5-1,-,TGCGCCAGCAGGGAAGGGGAACGACAGCCCCAGCATTTT,CASREGERQPQHF
15,-,TRBJ2-1,TRBV25-1,-,TGTGCCAGCAGTGAACCCCAGGGGGGCCACAATGAGCAGTTCTTC,CASSEPQGGHNEQFF
13,TRBD1,TRBJ1-2,TRBV5-6,-,TGTGCCAGCAGCCTGGGACAGGGGCATGGCTACACCTTC,CASSLGQGHGYTF
15,-,TRBJ1-5,TRBV30,-,TGTGCCTGGAGCGTAAGTGTTGGCAGCAATCAGCCCCAGCATTTT,CAWSVSVGSNQPQHF
15,TRBD1,TRBJ1-5,TRBV6-1,-,TGTGCCAGCAGTGAACGGGACAGCCACAATCAGCCCCAGCATTTT,CASSERDSHNQPQHF
14,-,TRBJ2-1,TRBV27,-,TGTGCCAGCAGTTTTTTGGGGGAGGACAATGAGCAGTTCTTC,CASSFLGEDNEQFF
15,-,TRBJ1-2,TRBV18,once,TGTGCCAGCTCACTGGACAGTCCCCCTAACTATGGCTACACCTTC,CASSLDSPPNYGYTF
20,TRBD2,TRBJ2-6,TRBV6-1,few,TGTGCCAGCAGTGAAGAGGAGGGACTAGCGGGCAGCTCTGGGGCCAACGTCCTGACTTTC,CASSEEEGLAGSSGANVLTF
14,-,TRBJ1-4,TRBV19,-,TGTGCCAGTATGTTCGCGGGAGCGGGTGAAAAACTGTTTTTT,CASMFAGAGEKLFF
15,TRBD1,TRBJ1-2,TRBV6-5,-,TGTGCCAGCAACAGGGGACAGCAAGCTAACTATGGCTACACCTTC,CASNRGQQANYGYTF
13,-,TRBJ1-1,TRBV29-1,-,TGCAGCGTTGGAAGTACAGGGTTCCCTGAAGCTTTCTTT,CSVGSTGFPEAFF
15,TRBD1,TRBJ2-7,TRBV29-1,-,TGCAGCGTTTGGGGAGCGGGGGACAGGGGACACGAGCAGTACTTC,CSVWGAGDRGHEQYF
17,TRBD1,TRBJ2-5,TRBV7-9,-,TGTGCCAGCAGCTTGGGGGATCTCCGGGACAGTCAAGAGACCCAGTACTTC,CASSLGDLRDSQETQYF
16,TRBD1,TRBJ1-5,TRBV3-1/TRBV3-2,-,TGTGCCAGCAGCCCCTCGGGCAGGGGGCTCAATCAGCCCCAGCATTTT,CASSPSGRGLNQPQHF
13,-,TRBJ2-7,TRBV12-3/TRBV12-4,-,TGTGCCAGCAGGCGGGACCCATACTACGAGCAGTACTTC,CASRRDPYYEQYF
12,-,TRBJ2-3,TRBV10-1,-,TGCGCCACCCGGGACTCCACAGATACGCAGTATTTT,CATRDSTDTQYF
14,TRBD1,TRBJ1-2,TRBV6-5,-,TGTGCCAGCAGTCCGCGACAGGGCGGCCATGGCTACACCTTC,CASSPRQGGHGYTF
16,TRBD2,TRBJ2-3,TRBV11-2,-,TGTGCCAGCAGCTCTCCCGCGGGAGTGGGCACAGATACGCAGTATTTT,CASSSPAGVGTDTQYF
13,-,TRBJ2-5,TRBV5-4,-,TGTGCCAGCAGCTTGGATCAGGCGGAGACCCAGTACTTC,CASSLDQAETQYF
15,-,TRBJ2-2,TRBV7-8,-,TGTGCCAGCAGCTTATTACAGATGCTCACCGGGGAGCTGTTTTTT,CASSLLQMLTGELFF
14,TRBD1,TRBJ2-3,TRBV19,-,TGTGCCAGTAGTACGCAGGGGGCCCCAGATACGCAGTATTTT,CASSTQGAPDTQYF
14,TRBD1,TRBJ2-7,TRBV6-5,-,TGTGCCAGCAGTTACAGGGGACAGGGCTACGAGCAGTACTTC,CASSYRGQGYEQYF
13,-,TRBJ2-3,TRBV24-1,-,TGTGCCACCAAGTCGGGGATCCAAGATACGCAGTATTTT,CATKSGIQDTQYF
16,TRBD1,TRBJ1-1,TRBV5-1,many,TGCGCCAGCAGCCCCGAACCGGGACAGGGTGGGACTGAAGCTTTCTTT,CASSPEPGQGGTEAFF
14,-,TRBJ1-5,TRBV7-2,-,TGTGCCAGCAGCTTAGTATTGGCGGATCAGCCCCAGCATTTT,CASSLVLADQPQHF
13,-,TRBJ2-1,TRBV7-9,-,TGTGCCAGCAGCTTAGACCGGGGCAATGAGCAGTTCTTC,CASSLDRGNEQFF
15,TRBD1,TRBJ1-2,TRBV13,-,TGTGCCAGCAGCTTAAATAACAGGGGTTACTATGGCTACACCTTC,CASSLNNRGYYGYTF
14,TRBD1,TRBJ1-2,TRBV6-6,-,TGTGCCAGCAGTATTACCCGGGACAGATGGGGCTACACCTTC,CASSITRDRWGYTF
14,-,TRBJ2-1,TRBV5-1,-,TGCGCCAGCAGCTTGAACACCCCTTACAATGAGCAGTTCTTC,CASSLNTPYNEQFF
14,TRBD1,TRBJ1-5,TRBV5-1,-,TGCGCCAGCAGCAGGACAGGGGATGATCAGCCCCAGCATTTT,CASSRTGDDQPQHF
16,TRBD1,TRBJ1-4,TRBV7-9,-,TGTGCCAGCAGCTCCCAGACAGGGGGCGCGAGTGAAAAACTGTTTTTT,CASSSQTGGASEKLFF
13,TRBD2,TRBJ2-1,TRBV18,-,TGTGCCAGCTCTCAAGCGGGAGTTGGCGAGCAGTTCTTC,CASSQAGVGEQFF
11,-,TRBJ1-2,TRBV9,-,TGTGCTTCCCGAGGCCCCTATGGCTACACCTTC,CASRGPYGYTF
14,-,TRBJ2-3,TRBV6-1,-,TGTGCCAGCAGTGAAGTAGGGGGGGCAGATACGCAGTATTTT,CASSEVGGADTQYF